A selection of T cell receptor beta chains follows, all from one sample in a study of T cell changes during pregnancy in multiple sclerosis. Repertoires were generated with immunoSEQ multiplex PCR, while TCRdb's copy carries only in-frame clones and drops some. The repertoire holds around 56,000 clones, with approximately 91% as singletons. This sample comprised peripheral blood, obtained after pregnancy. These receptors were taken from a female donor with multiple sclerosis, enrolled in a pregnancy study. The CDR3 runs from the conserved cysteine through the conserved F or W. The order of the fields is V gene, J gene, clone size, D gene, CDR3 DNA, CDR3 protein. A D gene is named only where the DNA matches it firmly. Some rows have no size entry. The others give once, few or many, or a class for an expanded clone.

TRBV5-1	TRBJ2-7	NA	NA	TGCGCCAGCAGCTTGGACAGGGACGAGTGGTACTTC	CASSLDRDEWYF
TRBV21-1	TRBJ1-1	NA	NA	TGTGCCAGCACCCTCTCCAGGGGAGTGGGCTGGACTGAAGCTTTCTTT	CASTLSRGVGWTEAFF
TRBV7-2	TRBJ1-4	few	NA	TGTGCCAGCAGCACTCCGGGACTAACTAATGAAAAACTGTTTTTT	CASSTPGLTNEKLFF
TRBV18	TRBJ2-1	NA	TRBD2	TGTGCCAGCTCACCAACGCGGGGCGGGGGGGCCTACAATGAGCAGTTCTTC	CASSPTRGGGAYNEQFF
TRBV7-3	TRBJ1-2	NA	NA	TGTGCCAGCAGCCCAGGGGCAGGGTCTAACTATGGCTACACCTTC	CASSPGAGSNYGYTF
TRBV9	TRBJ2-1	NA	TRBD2	TGTGCCAGCAGCAGAGGGGCGGGGGCCTACAATGAGCAGTTCTTC	CASSRGAGAYNEQFF
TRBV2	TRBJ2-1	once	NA	TGTGCCAGCAACGGCTACAATGAGCAGTTCTTC	CASNGYNEQFF
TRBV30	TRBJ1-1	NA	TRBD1	TGTGCCTGGAGGCTAATCGGGACAGGGGGCATGTTAAGGACTGAAGCTTTCTTT	CAWRLIGTGGMLRTEAFF
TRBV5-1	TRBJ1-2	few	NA	TGCGCCAGCAGCCTGGAACGGAACTATGGCTACACCTTC	CASSLERNYGYTF
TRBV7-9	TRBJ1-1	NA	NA	TGTGCCAGCAGCTTGGAAGGGGGAACTGAAGCTTTCTTT	CASSLEGGTEAFF
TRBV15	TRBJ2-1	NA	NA	TGTGCCACCAGCAGGGGGCCGAATGAGCAGTTCTTC	CATSRGPNEQFF
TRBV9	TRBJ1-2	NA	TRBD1	TGTGCCAGCAGCGTTCGACAGGGGTATGGCTACACCTTC	CASSVRQGYGYTF
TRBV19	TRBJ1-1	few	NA	TGTGCCAGTTTCTCAAGGGGGACTGAAGCTTTCTTT	CASFSRGTEAFF
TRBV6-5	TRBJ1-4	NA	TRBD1	TGTGCCAGCAGAAGACAGGGGGATGAAAAACTGTTTTTT	CASRRQGDEKLFF
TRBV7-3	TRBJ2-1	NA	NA	TGTGCCAGCAGCCTAACCCCCGGGGTAGAGCAGTTCTTC	CASSLTPGVEQFF
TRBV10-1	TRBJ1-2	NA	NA	TGCGCCAGCAGTCTGCGAACGGACTATGGCTACACCTTC	CASSLRTDYGYTF
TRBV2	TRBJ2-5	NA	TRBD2	TGTGCCAGCAGGCGCGGGGTGCTAGCGGGAGAGACCCAGTACTTC	CASRRGVLAGETQYF
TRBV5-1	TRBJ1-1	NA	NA	TGCGCCAGCAGCTTGGAGGGGAATACTGAAGCTTTCTTT	CASSLEGNTEAFF
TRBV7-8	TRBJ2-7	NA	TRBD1	TGTGCCAGCAGCTACCTGGGACAGAGTTACGAGCAGTACTTC	CASSYLGQSYEQYF
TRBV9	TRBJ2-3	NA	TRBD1	TGTGCCAGCAGCGAGGGAAGACTCGGGACAGGGGAGACAGATACGCAGTATTTT	CASSEGRLGTGETDTQYF
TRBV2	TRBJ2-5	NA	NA	TGTGCCAGCAGCGTCAGGGTTGAGACCCAGTACTTC	CASSVRVETQYF
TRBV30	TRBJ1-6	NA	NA	TGTGCCTGGCTTTTAGGGGTCTCACCCCTCCACTTT	CAWLLGVSPLHF
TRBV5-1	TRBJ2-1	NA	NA	TGCGCCAGCAGCTTGGGAACATTTTCCTACAATGAGCAGTTCTTC	CASSLGTFSYNEQFF